This T cell receptor (beta chain) was identified during a study of breast tumors, draining lymph nodes, adjacent tissues. This clonotype was recorded many times. Its cognate antigen is unknown. General study findings and limits: Luminal-like breast cancer showed significantly higher tumor–nontumor repertoire similarity than basal-like.

TCRdb redid the calling of the multiplex PCR reads with MiXCR, one entry per CDR3 protein. The sample contains approximately 170,000 distinct CDR3 sequences, roughly 30% of which appear only once. The lymph nodes were axillary draining lymph nodes from breast cancer patients. Sequenced sample: axillary lymph node tissue. The receptor's source is a female donor with breast cancer. Some clones in this sample may be carry-over from other donors' samples.

In nucleotides, the CDR3 is TGTGCCAGCAGCGTAGGGCAGGGATGGAGTGAGCAGTTCTTC. This codes for CASSVGQGWSEQFF. The chain recombines TRBV9 with TRBJ2-1, with D tentatively TRBD1 (5 bases). The CDR3 contains 14 residues. Germline CDR1 and CDR2: SGDLS and YYNGEE. The V end was cut by 0 bases, the J end by 9 bases, with 13 bases between.